Listed below are T cell receptor beta chains from one sample, sequenced in a study of blood T cell repertoires in COVID-19. Profiling relied on immunoSEQ multiplex PCR, and the TCRdb table lists in-frame clones only, not all of them. Among more than 60,000 clones listed, around 67% were seen once. The material sequenced was peripheral blood. All receptors come from a human donor with acute or convalescent COVID-19. The donor label of this sample is uncertain. Both conserved end residues are part of each CDR3. The order of the fields is CDR3 length, clone size, D gene, J gene, V gene, CDR3 DNA, CDR3 protein. D genes are given only for firm matches. Only some rows state a clone size, as once, few, many or a class for expanded clones.

13 few . TRBJ1-2 TRBV28 TGTGCCAGCAGCGGACAGAGTAACTATGGCTACACCTTC CASSGQSNYGYTF
14 once TRBD1 TRBJ1-1 TRBV4-2 TGTGCCAGCAGCCAATTAGGGACAGGGGAAATGGCTTTCTTT CASSQLGTGEMAFF
15 . . TRBJ1-6 TRBV28 TGTGCCAGCAGCCTCCCACATGGTCAATATTCACCCCTCCACTTT CASSLPHGQYSPLHF
19 . . TRBJ1-4 TRBV28 TGTGCCAGCAGTTTACCCGCCACCGTCGCGTTATCTAGAAATGAAAAACTGTTTTTT CASSLPATVALSRNEKLFF
15 once . TRBJ2-7 TRBV9 TGTGCCAGCAGCGTAGGAACTAGCCGGTGGGGCGAGCAGTACTTC CASSVGTSRWGEQYF
11 . . TRBJ2-5 TRBV12-3/TRBV12-4 TGTGCCAGCAGCTTAAGCGAGACCCAGTACTTC CASSLSETQYF
15 . TRBD2 TRBJ2-5 TRBV13 TGTGCCAGCAGACTAGGCGGGGGGCTCCAAGAGACCCAGTACTTC CASRLGGGLQETQYF
17 . . TRBJ2-3 TRBV21-1 TGTGCCAGCAAGGGGACTAGCGGGGGAAATAGCACAGATACGCAGTATTTT CASKGTSGGNSTDTQYF
13 few . TRBJ1-2 TRBV5-1 TGCGCCAGCAGCTTGCGGGTAAACTATGGCTACACCTTC CASSLRVNYGYTF
17 . TRBD2 TRBJ2-7 TRBV27 TGTGCCAGCAGTTTAAGAGCGGGAGGGCCGGGCTCCTACGAGCAGTACTTC CASSLRAGGPGSYEQYF
16 . . TRBJ1-1 TRBV7-2 TGTGCCAGCAGCTTAGGGTTCGGGACACAAAACACTGAAGCTTTCTTT CASSLGFGTQNTEAFF
15 . . TRBJ2-5 TRBV11-2 TGTGCCAGCAGCTTAAGCACGGGGGACCAAGAGACCCAGTACTTC CASSLSTGDQETQYF
14 . . TRBJ1-4 TRBV6-6 TGTGCCAGCAGGGGGACATGGGGTTTGGAAAAACTGTTTTTT CASRGTWGLEKLFF
17 medium-sized TRBD2 TRBJ2-3 TRBV7-3 TGTGCCAGCAGCCCTCATCCCGGGACTAGCGGCACAGATACGCAGTATTTT CASSPHPGTSGTDTQYF
13 . TRBD1 TRBJ1-6 TRBV2 TGTGCAATCAGGGGGCAATTACTTTCACCCCTCCACTTT CAIRGQLLSPLHF
15 . . TRBJ1-6 TRBV7-4 TGTGCCAGGGGCCTGGGGAGCTCCTATAATTCACCCCTCCACTTT CARGLGSSYNSPLHF
13 . . TRBJ1-1 TRBV27 TGTGCCAGCAGCCACATAGGGGGGGCTGAAGCTTTCTTT CASSHIGGAEAFF
13 . . TRBJ1-2 TRBV6-6 TGTGCCAGCAGTAGGGGGGGAAATTCGGGCTACACCTTC CASSRGGNSGYTF
14 . TRBD1 TRBJ1-2 TRBV5-5 TGTGCCAGCAGCCCGGGACAGACTAACTATGGCTACACCTTC CASSPGQTNYGYTF
12 . . TRBJ1-1 TRBV19 TGTGCCAGTAGGACAGGGAACACTGAAGCTTTCTTT CASRTGNTEAFF
14 . . TRBJ2-2 TRBV19 TGTGCCAGTAGTATAAGTGGGAGGACCGGGGAGCTGTTTTTT CASSISGRTGELFF
14 . TRBD2 TRBJ2-3 TRBV6-5 TGTGCCACCTTGAGCGGGGGCCCCACAGATACGCAGTATTTT CATLSGGPTDTQYF
13 . . TRBJ1-1 TRBV6-2/TRBV6-3 TGTGCCAGCAGTTACTTTTATAACACTGAAGCTTTCTTT CASSYFYNTEAFF
12 . . TRBJ1-6 TRBV6-5 TGTGCCAGCCAGGAGGGATATCCACCCCTCCACTTT CASQEGYPPLHF
16 . . TRBJ2-7 TRBV25-1 TGTGCCAGCAGTAAGTCCGGGACACCCTCTTTCTACGAGCTGTACTTC CASSKSGTPSFYELYF
14 few TRBD1 TRBJ1-5 TRBV5-8 TGTGCCAGCAGCTTAGGGACAGGTCGGGGGACCCAGCATTTT CASSLGTGRGTQHF
13 . . TRBJ1-1 TRBV2 TGTGCCAGCAGTGGGGGGCAGTACACTGAAGCTTTCTTT CASSGGQYTEAFF
13 . . TRBJ2-1 TRBV7-2 TGTGCCAGCAGCTTCCAGCGGATGAATGAGCAGTTCTTC CASSFQRMNEQFF
19 . TRBD1 TRBJ2-3 TRBV19 TGTGCCAGTAGTTCGACAGGGGGTGGCACGGGCACGAAGGCAGATACGCAGTATTTT CASSSTGGGTGTKADTQYF
12 . . TRBJ2-5 TRBV7-2 TGTGCCAGCAGCTTAAGGCGGGAGACCCAGTACTTC CASSLRRETQYF
13 . . TRBJ2-1 TRBV11-2 TGTGCCAGCAGCTTAGATTCTTCCCGTGAGCAGTTCTTC CASSLDSSREQFF
15 . . TRBJ2-5 TRBV20-1 TGCAGTGCTAGTAACCCGGCTAGAGCCCAAGAGGCCCAGTACTTC CSASNPARAQEAQYF
14 . TRBD1 TRBJ1-2 TRBV2 TGTGCCAGCAGGCGGGGGACAGGGATTGGTGGCTACACCTTC CASRRGTGIGGYTF
12 . . TRBJ2-2 TRBV6-5 TGTGCCAGCAGTTACGGAGCCGGGGAGCTGTTTTTT CASSYGAGELFF
15 . TRBD1 TRBJ1-2 TRBV5-1 TGCGCCAGCAGCTTGTATACAGGGGGCGTCTATGGCTACACCTTC CASSLYTGGVYGYTF
15 . TRBD2 TRBJ2-1 TRBV6-2/TRBV6-3 TGTGCCAGCAGTTTCTTCAAGCGGGAGTACAATGAGCAGTTCTTC CASSFFKREYNEQFF
15 . . TRBJ1-5 TRBV6-6 TGTGCCAGCAGTTACGGGCAGGGAGGGGATCAGCCCCAGCATTTT CASSYGQGGDQPQHF
15 . TRBD1 TRBJ1-6 TRBV19 TGTGCCAGTAGCGCGAGGGACAGTTATAATTCACCCCTCCACTTT CASSARDSYNSPLHF
15 . TRBD1 TRBJ1-6 TRBV7-9 TGTGCCAGCAGCCAATACGGACAGGGGAATTCACCCCTCCACTTT CASSQYGQGNSPLHF
16 . . TRBJ1-2 TRBV25-1 TGTGCCAGCAGTGGAGCCGGGACACCTTCTGGCTATGGCTACACCTTC CASSGAGTPSGYGYTF
16 few TRBD2 TRBJ2-1 TRBV5-4 TGTGCCAGCAGCAGCGGGGGGAGCGGGAGGGAGAATGAGCAGTTCTTC CASSSGGSGRENEQFF
13 . TRBD2 TRBJ2-1 TRBV5-1 TGCGCCAGCAGCGCCCTTACTAGCGGGGAGCAGTTCTTC CASSALTSGEQFF
17 . TRBD1 TRBJ1-6 TRBV7-8 TGTGCCAGCAGCCGACAGGGGCCGACTCGAAGTAATTCACCCCTCCACTTT CASSRQGPTRSNSPLHF
12 few . TRBJ1-6 TRBV30 TGTGCCTGGAGCCAGGGTAATTCACCCCTCCACTTT CAWSQGNSPLHF
14 . . TRBJ2-2 TRBV9 TGTGCCAGCAGCTCGACTACTTACACCGGGGAGCTGTTTTTT CASSSTTYTGELFF
15 . TRBD2 TRBJ2-7 TRBV7-2 TGTGCCAGCAGCTTCGTTCGGGGGGGTACCTACGAGCAGTACTTC CASSFVRGGTYEQYF
15 . TRBD1 TRBJ1-6 TRBV10-1 TGCGCCAGCAGTGAAAACAGGGGCCTGAATTCACCCCTCCACTTT CASSENRGLNSPLHF
16 . TRBD1 TRBJ1-6 TRBV10-1 TGCGCCAGCTACCGGGACAGGGGACGTAATAATTCACCCCTCCACTTT CASYRDRGRNNSPLHF
13 . . TRBJ1-2 TRBV28 TGTGCCAGCACCCCGGGGAGGGGCTATGGCTACACCTTC CASTPGRGYGYTF
13 . . TRBJ1-2 TRBV10-3 TGTGCCATCGACCAGGGAGGAAACTATGGCTACACCTTC CAIDQGGNYGYTF